One and the same sample provided the 17 T cell receptor beta chains below, sequenced in a study of cytomegalovirus exposure and HLA in healthy donors. Amplification used 60 Vbeta primers and 13 Jbeta primers. The repertoire was sequenced with immunoSEQ multiplex PCR; TCRdb's copy has only in-frame clones and lacks some. The sample yields about 130,000 clones, about 79% seen once. The sequencing sample was made of PBMCs. The receptors come from a female donor in good health and CMV-seropositive.

This clone appeared a single time. The chain links TRBV18 to TRBJ2-3; 7 positions match TRBD1. Germline V gene sequence: CDR1 KGHSH, CDR2 LQKENI. This CDR3 comprises 18 residues. J lost 3 bases, V lost 6 bases, and 18 bases had no gene match. The CDR3 here is CASSSSYERDSRTDTQYF. The CDR3 bases are TGTGCCAGCTCTAGCTCCTATGAACGGGACAGTCGTACAGATACGCAGTATTTT.

This clone occurred a few times. The chain joins TRBV11-2 to TRBJ1-1; D uncertain. CDR3 length: 12 amino acids. Between the trimmed V and J ends, which lost 2 bases and 3 bases, there was a span of 4 bases. The germline V gene has CDR1 SGHAT and CDR2 FQNNGV. The CDR3 DNA reads as TGTGCCAGCAGCTTATCGTACACTGAAGCTTTCTTT. It translates to CASSLSYTEAFF.

This rearrangement joins TRBV4-1 to TRBJ1-5, with 7 bases aligning to TRBD1. V lost 1 base, J lost 3 bases, and 3 bases stayed unmatched. This CDR3 is 15 amino acids long. Germline assignment: CDR1 MGHRA and CDR2 YSYEKL. CDR3 sequence reads: CASSQATGNNQPQHF. CDR3 nucleotides: TGCGCCAGCAGCCAAGCGACAGGGAACAATCAGCCCCAGCATTTT.

The CDR3: CALGAMDEKLFF. The DNA of the CDR3 is TGTGCATTGGGGGCGATGGATGAAAAACTGTTTTTT. The V and J genes are TRBV30 and TRBJ1-4, with D possibly matching TRBD1 (6 bases). This CDR3 contains 12 residues. From germline, CDR1 is GTSNPN and CDR2 SVGIG (reference sequence).

The chain recombines TRBV19 with TRBJ2-7, with 16 bases aligning to TRBD2. The CDR3 is 18 amino acids. The ends lost 5 bases at V and 7 bases at J; junction bases unmatched: 14. The germline V gene has CDR1 LNHDA and CDR2 SQIVND (reference sequence). Here the CDR3 DNA reads TGTGCCAGTAGTGGAAGACAGGGACTAGCGGGAGGGGTGCGGGAGCAGTACTTC. Amino acids: CASSGRQGLAGGVREQYF.

V gene TRBV5-1 combines with J gene TRBJ2-3, with 10 positions matching TRBD2. CDR1 is SGHRS and CDR2 is YFSETQ in the germline V gene. CDR3 size: 16 residues. V was pared by 4 bases and J by 0 bases, with 5 bases of the junction left unmatched. The CDR3 DNA is TGCGCCAGCAGCGTGACTAGCGGGCGTAGCACAGATACGCAGTATTTT. Translating gives CASSVTSGRSTDTQYF.

This clone was seen more than once but under ten times. The chain joins TRBV19 to TRBJ1-5; TRBD1 is a possible D gene (5 bases). Trimming removed 3 bases at V and 6 bases at J, with 18 bases between. The CDR3 extends over 16 amino acids. Germline CDR1 and CDR2: LNHDA and SQIVND (reference sequence). CDR3 sequence (DNA): TGTGCCAGTAGTATCATTCGGCAGGGAGGCAGTCAGCCCCAGCATTTT. Protein product: CASSIIRQGGSQPQHF. Looking up the rest from reference TRBV19 and TRBJ1-5 gives the full variable domain: DGGITQSPKYLFRKEGQNVTLSCEQNLNHDAMYWYRQDPGQGLRLIYYSQIVNDFQKGDIAEGYSVSREKKESFPLTVTSAQKNPTAFYLCASSIIRQGGSQPQHFGDGTRLSIL.

This clone was picked up a small number of times. The CDR3 region is CASSPQGQFYEQYF. DNA for the CDR3: TGTGCCAGCAGTCCCCAGGGCCAATTCTACGAGCAGTACTTC. V usage is TRBV2 and J usage is TRBJ2-7, with a tentative D call TRBD1 (5 bases). Germline CDR1 SNHLY, CDR2 FYNNEI. Trimming removed 5 bases at V and 3 bases at J, with 14 bases between. The CDR3 length is 14 residues. Full variable domain (missing parts from reference TRBV2 and TRBJ2-7): EPEVTQTPSHQVTQMGQEVILRCVPISNHLYFYWYRQILGQKVEFLVSFYNNEISEKSEIFDDQFSVERPDGSNFTLKIRSTKLEDSAMYFCASSPQGQFYEQYFGPGTRLTVT.

J is TRBJ2-4 and V is TRBV5-1; a weak D match, TRBD1 (5 bases). The germline gives CDR1 SGHRS, CDR2 YFSETQ. This CDR3 is 16 amino acids long. V was cut by 2 bases and J by 0 bases, with 12 bases left in between. CDR3 amino acids: CASSFKGWGAKNIQYF. DNA of the CDR3: TGCGCCAGCAGCTTCAAGGGGTGGGGAGCCAAAAACATTCAGTACTTC.

V is TRBV5-4 and J is TRBJ1-2; 7 positions match TRBD1. The CDR3 runs to 13 residues. V was clipped by 3 bases and J by 4 bases; unmatched bases: 3. Germline V gene lookup returns CDR1 SGHNT and CDR2 YYREEE (reference sequence). Here the CDR3 DNA reads TGTGCCAGCAGCTCCAGACAGGGCTATGGCTACACCTTC. Translation: CASSSRQGYGYTF.

Concerning this clone itself: The junction shows a germline mismatch at one end, possibly a read error. In nucleotides, the CDR3 is TGTTCCAGCAGTCCAGGGGGCGCAGGATTGTTTTTAGGTGGCTACACCTTC. Translating gives CSSSPGGAGLFLGGYTF. The V gene is TRBV7-9, the J gene TRBJ1-2; TRBD1 aligns across 8 bases. Germline CDR1 is SEHNR and CDR2 is FQNEAQ (reference sequence). The CDR3 length is 17 residues. The whole variable domain, remainder taken from reference TRBV7-9 and TRBJ1-2, is DTGVSQNPRHKITKRGQNVTFRCDPISEHNRLYWYRQTLGQGPEFLTYFQNEAQLEKSRLLSDRFSAERPKGSFSTLEIQRTEQGDSAMYLCSSSPGGAGLFLGGYTFGSGTRLTVV.

Regarding this clone: Its ends do not fully match the called genes, so a read error is possible. The chain couples TRBV27 to TRBJ2-7; 8 bases fit TRBD2. The CDR3 extends over 13 amino acids. CDR1 and CDR2 from the germline V gene are MNHEY and SMNVEV (reference sequence). For the CDR3, the DNA is TGTGCCAGCGGCGAAGCGGGAGTCTACGGGCAGTACTTC. Residues: CASGEAGVYGQYF.

This chain links TRBV28 with TRBJ2-7; D may be TRBD2 (8 bases). V gave up 4 bases and J gave up 0 bases, with 19 bases separating them. Germline-derived CDR1 and CDR2 are MDHEN and SYDVKM. This CDR3 has 17 amino acids. The CDR3: CASSSTPGGGSSYEQYF. The CDR3 DNA reads as TGTGCCAGCAGTTCAACCCCGGGAGGGGGCTCCTCCTACGAGCAGTACTTC.

A single count supports this clone. The chain couples TRBV16 to TRBJ2-7, with unresolved D. V was shortened by 0 bases and J by 6 bases, with 9 bases between the two germline ends. The CDR3 runs 13 residues. Germline CDR1 KGHSY, CDR2 FQNENV. The CDR3 region has the DNA TGTGCCAGCAGCCAATCTCTGGCAGGCGAGCAGTACTTC. Its protein is CASSQSLAGEQYF.

V and J are TRBV10-3 and TRBJ1-5; TRBD1 might be the D (5 bases). Germline assignment: CDR1 ENHRY and CDR2 SYGVKD. With 6 bases removed from V and 0 bases from J, the gap between germline ends came to 12 bases. There are 15 residues in the CDR3. The CDR3 region is CAIRETANSNQPQHF. The CDR3 DNA follows: TGTGCCATCAGGGAGACAGCAAATAGCAATCAGCCCCAGCATTTT.

The J gene is TRBJ2-7, the V gene TRBV5-1; a possible D gene is TRBD1 (5 bases). The CDR3 extends over 15 amino acids. CDR1 and CDR2 (germline): SGHRS, YFSETQ. V was shortened by 0 bases and J by 2 bases, with 12 bases between the two germline ends. CDR3: CASSLGQLSTYEQYF. CDR3 DNA sequence: TGCGCCAGCAGCTTGGGACAGCTATCTACCTACGAGCAGTACTTC.

This chain links TRBV19 with TRBJ2-7, with a possible D match to TRBD1 (6 bases). The germline V gene has CDR1 LNHDA and CDR2 SQIVND (reference sequence). This CDR3 has 14 residues. Between the trimmed V and J ends, which lost 0 bases and 2 bases, there was a span of 8 bases. In nucleotides, the CDR3 is TGTGCCAGTAGTATAGAACAGGGACCCTACGAGCAGTACTTC. Encoded protein: CASSIEQGPYEQYF.